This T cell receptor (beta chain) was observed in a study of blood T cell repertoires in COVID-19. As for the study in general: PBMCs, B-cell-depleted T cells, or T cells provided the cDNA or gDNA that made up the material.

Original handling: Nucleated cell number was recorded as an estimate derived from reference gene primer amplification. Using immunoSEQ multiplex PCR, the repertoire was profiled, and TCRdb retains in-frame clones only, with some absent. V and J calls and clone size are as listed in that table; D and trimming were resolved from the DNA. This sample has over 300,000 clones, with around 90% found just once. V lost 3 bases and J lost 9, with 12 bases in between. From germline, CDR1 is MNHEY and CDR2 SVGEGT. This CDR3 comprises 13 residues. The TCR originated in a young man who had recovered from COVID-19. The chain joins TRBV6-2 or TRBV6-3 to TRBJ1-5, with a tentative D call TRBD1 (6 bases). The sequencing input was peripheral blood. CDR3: CASSYGDIRPQHF. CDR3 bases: TGTGCCAGCAGTTATGGGGACATTAGGCCCCAGCATTTT.